The sequence of this T cell receptor (beta chain) was determined in a study of T cell responses to AZD1222 COVID-19 vaccine. This clone turned up a few times. Analyses pooled second doses at about 4 or about 12 weeks. Repertoires were generated with immunoSEQ multiplex PCR, while TCRdb's copy carries only in-frame clones and drops some. The data contain 100,000 to 150,000 clones, roughly 92% of them seen just once; the ten biggest clones take up roughly 1%. The receptor comes from an adult who received the AZD1222 COVID-19 vaccine. Sequencing was performed on peripheral blood, taken 28 days after the second AZD1222 dose.

Here the CDR3 reads CASSLAQSRETQYF. CDR3 in DNA: TGTGCCAGCAGCTTAGCTCAATCCAGAGAGACCCAGTACTTC. The chain recombines TRBV7-7 with TRBJ2-5; D ambiguous. V was shortened by 0 bases and J by 4 bases, with 9 bases between the two germline ends. CDR3 size: 14 residues. Per the germline V gene, CDR1 is SSHAT and CDR2 is FNYEAQ (reference sequence).